The 22 T cell receptor beta chains below all came from one sample that was sequenced in a study of cytomegalovirus exposure and HLA in healthy donors. PCR amplification relied on 60 Vbeta primers (plus 13 Jbeta primers). The method was immunoSEQ multiplex PCR; TCRdb's version includes in-frame clones alone and lacks a portion of them. This table has 150,000 to 180,000 clones, about four fifths appearing once. What was sequenced was PBMCs. The receptors were sampled from a man aged 18-30 years in good health and CMV-seronegative.

Concerning this clone itself: Mismatch with germline at one junction end may stem from a read error. The chain combines TRBV5-8 with TRBJ1-2, with a possible D match to TRBD1 (6 bases). The CDR3 totals 14 residues. Germline V lookup: CDR1 SGHTS, CDR2 YDEGEE. CDR3 nucleotide sequence: TGTGCCAGCAGCGAGAGGGGGAGGGCCTTCGGCTATACCTTC. Its translation: CASSERGRAFGYTF.

The rearrangement links TRBV7-6 to TRBJ1-2, with D uncertain. Germline lookup yields CDR1 SGHVS and CDR2 FNYEAQ. This CDR3 has 14 amino acids. The germline V and J ends were trimmed by 4 bases and 3 bases, with 12 bases remaining between them. CDR3 sequence (DNA): TGTGCCAGCAGCTCCCTTGCGGGTTACTATGGCTACACCTTC. Its protein is CASSSLAGYYGYTF.

This CDR3 reads CASSQEDRGPFYGYTF. CDR3 in DNA: TGCGCCAGCAGCCAAGAAGACAGGGGCCCTTTCTATGGCTACACCTTC. This sequence joins TRBV4-1 and TRBJ1-2; 8 positions agree with TRBD1. The CDR3 loop spans 16 amino acids. Per the germline V gene, CDR1 is MGHRA and CDR2 is YSYEKL. The trim removed 0 bases at V and 4 bases at J, leaving 7 bases unmatched.

The chain links TRBV6-1 to TRBJ1-4, with D uncertain. The CDR3 is made up of 14 amino acids. CDR1 and CDR2 from the germline V gene are MNHNS and SASEGT. Trimming took 6 bases from V and 0 from J, leaving 8 bases between them. This CDR3 is CASRTAATNEKLFF. CDR3 DNA sequence: TGTGCCAGCAGAACAGCCGCAACTAATGAAAAACTGTTTTTT.

This rearrangement joins TRBV11-3 to TRBJ2-5, with 8 bases aligning to TRBD1. The CDR3 loop spans 13 amino acids. From germline, CDR1 is SGHNT and CDR2 YENEEA. V dropped 4 bases and J dropped 8; count of bases not matched to a gene: 6. The CDR3, as DNA: TGTGCCAGCAGCTCCATCGGACAGGGAACCCAGTACTTC. This codes for CASSSIGQGTQYF.

The rearrangement joins TRBV13 to TRBJ2-5; the match to TRBD2 covers 9 bases. This CDR3 comprises 12 residues. The germline gives CDR1 PRHDT, CDR2 FYEKMQ (reference sequence). V shed 5 bases, J shed 5 bases, and the junction held 0 bases outside the gene matches. The CDR3 loop is CASSLAGETQYF. CDR3 sequence (DNA): TGTGCCAGCAGCCTAGCGGGGGAGACCCAGTACTTC.

V is TRBV2 and J is TRBJ2-1, with D possibly being TRBD1 (7 bases). The V end was cut by 2 bases, the J end by 7 bases, with 9 bases between. Germline CDR1 SNHLY, CDR2 FYNNEI. The CDR3 spans 13 residues. CDR3 sequence reads: CASSEQGGNEQFF. The CDR3 DNA is TGTGCCAGCAGTGAACAGGGGGGAAATGAGCAGTTCTTC. Full variable domain (rest looked up from reference TRBV2 and TRBJ2-1): EPEVTQTPSHQVTQMGQEVILRCVPISNHLYFYWYRQILGQKVEFLVSFYNNEISEKSEIFDDQFSVERPDGSNFTLKIRSTKLEDSAMYFCASSEQGGNEQFFGPGTRLTVL.

The rearrangement uses TRBV21-1 and TRBJ1-1; TRBD1 reflects the table's D call only, with no check against the DNA. TRBV21-1 is noted as a pseudogene. This CDR3 has 17 residues. Written as DNA, the CDR3 is TGTGCCAGCAGCAAATGTTACCTGGACAAGGTAGTGGCTGAAGCTTTCTTT. Encoded protein: CASSKCYLDKVVAEAFF.

This chain uses TRBV11-2 with TRBJ1-5; D uncertain. Trimming removed 1 base from V and 3 bases from J, with 10 bases in between. The V gene's germline CDR1 is SGHAT and CDR2 FQNNGV. This CDR3 is 15 amino acids long. CDR3 nucleotides: TGTGCCAGCAGCTTAGGTTATAGTCCCAATCAGCCCCAGCATTTT. It is translated as CASSLGYSPNQPQHF.

The chain recombines TRBV19 with TRBJ1-6, with D unclear. Germline V gene data show CDR1 as LNHDA and CDR2 as SQIVND (reference sequence). This CDR3 spans 13 amino acids. V was clipped by 3 bases and J by 8 bases, with 8 bases between them. CDR3 coding DNA: TGTGCCAGTAGTATGGGCAGAGATTCACCCCTCCACTTT. Translated: CASSMGRDSPLHF.

The chain employs TRBV7-3 and TRBJ2-3; D is unresolved. This CDR3 is built from 12 residues. Trimming stripped 4 bases from V and 4 bases from J, with 6 bases between. CDR1 and CDR2 (germline): SGHTA, FQGTGA. The DNA of the CDR3 is TGTGCCAGCAGCTCCTACTCAGATACGCAGTATTTT. It translates to CASSSYSDTQYF. Full variable domain (missing parts from reference TRBV7-3 and TRBJ2-3): GAGVSQTPSNKVTEKGKYVELRCDPISGHTALYWYRQSLGQGPEFLIYFQGTGAADDSGLPNDRFFAVRPEGSVSTLKIQRTERGDSAVYLCASSSYSDTQYFGPGTRLTVL.

This clone was seen only a few times. CDR3 sequence (DNA): TGCGCCAGCAGCTTGGCCAAGGGGGAAGAGACCCAGTACTTC. This gives the protein CASSLAKGEETQYF. The rearrangement uses TRBV5-1 and TRBJ2-5; D might be TRBD1 (6 bases). Germline V gives CDR1 SGHRS, CDR2 YFSETQ. Deletions cut 0 bases from V and 3 bases from J, with 9 bases between. The CDR3 is 14 residues long.

The chain combines TRBV19 with TRBJ1-2, with 9 bases that match TRBD1. This CDR3 spans 14 amino acids. Germline CDR1 reads LNHDA; CDR2 reads SQIVND (reference sequence). V was clipped by 7 bases and J by 6 bases; unmatched bases: 9. CDR3 protein: CASTMDRGGNGYTF. The DNA of the CDR3 is TGTGCCAGTACCATGGACAGGGGCGGGAATGGCTACACCTTC.

This chain uses TRBV28 with TRBJ1-5, with D uncertain. The CDR3 has 15 residues. The V gene's germline CDR1 is MDHEN and CDR2 SYDVKM. The V end was cut by 6 bases, the J end by 1 base, with 13 bases between. The CDR3 protein is CASRGGEGSNQPQHF. CDR3 coding DNA: TGTGCCAGCAGAGGCGGGGAAGGGAGCAATCAGCCCCAGCATTTT.

The chain carries TRBV2 and TRBJ1-1; D is unclear. Looked up from germline, CDR1 is SNHLY and CDR2 is FYNNEI. The CDR3 length is 12 residues. V lost 2 bases, J lost 8 bases, and 9 bases lay in between. The CDR3 coding sequence is TGTGCCAGCAGTGAATCCGGGGTAGAAGCTTTCTTT. Translation: CASSESGVEAFF.

The CDR3 region has the DNA TGTGCCAGCAGCCGGGACACCTTTAACACTGAAGCTTTCTTT. Amino acid sequence: CASSRDTFNTEAFF. The chain employs TRBV7-2 and TRBJ1-1, with D perhaps TRBD1 (6 bases). V was pared by 5 bases and J by 2 bases, with 12 bases between. Per the germline V gene, CDR1 is SGHTA and CDR2 is FQGNSA. This CDR3 is 14 amino acids long.

This rearrangement joins TRBV28 to TRBJ1-2, with D unresolved. V was cut by 5 bases and J by 5 bases, with 9 bases left in between. CDR3 length: 12 amino acids. Germline loops: CDR1 MDHEN, CDR2 SYDVKM. The chain's CDR3 is CASSPREYGYTF. CDR3 bases: TGTGCCAGCAGTCCCCGGGAGTATGGCTACACCTTC.

The chain is built from TRBV4-2 and TRBJ2-3, with D possibly matching TRBD2 (6 bases). Germline CDR1 reads LGHNA; CDR2 reads YNFKEQ. The CDR3 consists of 16 residues. V was clipped by 1 base and J by 2 bases, with 13 bases between them. The CDR3 sequence: CASSQGEGLYTDTQYF. The CDR3 DNA follows: TGTGCCAGCAGCCAAGGAGAGGGACTTTACACAGATACGCAGTATTTT.

In its sample, this clone was seen a few times. This chain uses TRBV13 with TRBJ2-4, with a possible D match to TRBD1 (6 bases). The germline CDR1 and CDR2 sequences are PRHDT and FYEKMQ (reference sequence). The CDR3 has 16 residues. The V end was cut by 5 bases, the J end by 0 bases, with 14 bases between. The CDR3 here is CASSQDSYLAKNIQYF. Here the CDR3 DNA reads TGTGCCAGCAGCCAGGACAGCTACTTAGCCAAAAACATTCAGTACTTC.

J is TRBJ1-2 and V is TRBV7-2; D is undetermined. CDR3 size: 13 residues. In germline, CDR1 is SGHTA, CDR2 FQGNSA. The V gene lost 0 bases and the J gene lost 1 base, with 3 bases spanning the gap. The CDR3 here is CASSLALNYGYTF. The CDR3 region has the DNA TGTGCCAGCAGCTTAGCTCTTAACTATGGCTACACCTTC.

This clone was seen more than once but under ten times. The V and J genes are TRBV27 and TRBJ1-1, with D possibly TRBD1 on 6 matching bases. Germline assignment: CDR1 MNHEY and CDR2 SMNVEV (reference sequence). V was clipped by 0 bases and J by 0 bases, with 8 bases between them. This CDR3 is 15 amino acids long. The CDR3, as DNA: TGTGCCAGCAGTTTATCGGGGGGGCTGAACACTGAAGCTTTCTTT. Amino acid sequence: CASSLSGGLNTEAFF.

The table lists this clone with a few counts. This rearrangement joins TRBV5-1 to TRBJ2-1; 8 bases match TRBD1. This CDR3 contains 15 residues. V shed 4 bases and J 2 bases; nucleotides not matched to a gene: 5. Germline V gene sequence: CDR1 SGHRS, CDR2 YFSETQ. The CDR3 here is CASSPGQGPYNEQFF. Here the CDR3 DNA reads TGCGCCAGCAGCCCCGGACAGGGACCCTACAATGAGCAGTTCTTC.